The rows below give T cell receptor beta chains drawn from one sample of a study of CD8 T cells in ankylosing spondylitis. MiXCR was run by TCRdb on the 5' RACE reads, yielding one entry per CDR3 protein. Here the sample spans approximately 100,000 distinct CDR3 sequences, under 30% being singletons. Material: synovial fluid, either unsorted or a sorted T cell fraction (not recorded which). Every receptor here comes from a male donor with ankylosing spondylitis. Each CDR3 is given with its conserved first and last residue. Fields, in order: V gene, J gene, clone size, CDR3 protein. Clone size is shown for a subset of rows, as once, few, many or a class of expanded clone.

v_call: TRBV7-9
j_call: TRBJ1-1
clone_size: few
cdr3_aa: CASSLTGVAFF

v_call: TRBV3-1
j_call: TRBJ1-2
clone_size: NA
cdr3_aa: CASSPGLYGYTF

v_call: TRBV7-9
j_call: TRBJ2-1
clone_size: NA
cdr3_aa: CASSRGEAYNEQFF

v_call: TRBV7-9
j_call: TRBJ1-1
clone_size: NA
cdr3_aa: CASSTNRAGNTEAFF

v_call: TRBV20-1
j_call: TRBJ2-7
clone_size: medium-sized
cdr3_aa: CSARGGLAGAGYEQYF

v_call: TRBV15
j_call: TRBJ2-4
clone_size: NA
cdr3_aa: CATSRDLRTGALGDIQYF

v_call: TRBV5-1
j_call: TRBJ2-6
clone_size: NA
cdr3_aa: CASSVGRNSGANVLTF

v_call: TRBV6-1
j_call: TRBJ1-1
clone_size: NA
cdr3_aa: CATKLSGTEAFF

v_call: TRBV24-1
j_call: TRBJ2-1
clone_size: NA
cdr3_aa: CATSDFKTSGRGNEQFF

v_call: TRBV18
j_call: TRBJ1-3
clone_size: NA
cdr3_aa: CASSPRPDPGNTIYF

v_call: TRBV6-5
j_call: TRBJ2-1
clone_size: many
cdr3_aa: CASSWSSGVNEQFF

v_call: TRBV3-1
j_call: TRBJ1-3
clone_size: few
cdr3_aa: CASSQDNGAGNTIYF

v_call: TRBV7-9
j_call: TRBJ1-5
clone_size: few
cdr3_aa: CASSLEEGQPQHF

v_call: TRBV6-2/TRBV6-3
j_call: TRBJ1-5
clone_size: NA
cdr3_aa: CASGFWSQPQHF

v_call: TRBV27
j_call: TRBJ2-3
clone_size: NA
cdr3_aa: CASSSSGAADTQYF

v_call: TRBV2
j_call: TRBJ1-3
clone_size: NA
cdr3_aa: CASSVADHSGNTIYF

v_call: TRBV24-1
j_call: TRBJ2-1
clone_size: NA
cdr3_aa: CATSDSLTGGAYNEQFF

v_call: TRBV18
j_call: TRBJ2-7
clone_size: NA
cdr3_aa: CASSGGLMSSYEQYF

v_call: TRBV3-1
j_call: TRBJ2-3
clone_size: NA
cdr3_aa: CASSRGLTSTDTQYF

v_call: TRBV6-1
j_call: TRBJ1-5
clone_size: NA
cdr3_aa: CASSEEEGGNQPQHF

v_call: TRBV20-1
j_call: TRBJ2-5
clone_size: NA
cdr3_aa: CSALPAGQGQETQYF

v_call: TRBV5-1
j_call: TRBJ2-1
clone_size: few
cdr3_aa: CASSLGRARNEQFF

v_call: TRBV5-1
j_call: TRBJ2-3
clone_size: NA
cdr3_aa: CASSPAGVVADTQYF

v_call: TRBV10-3
j_call: TRBJ2-1
clone_size: many
cdr3_aa: CAIYSGRANNEQFF

v_call: TRBV6-1
j_call: TRBJ1-1
clone_size: few
cdr3_aa: CASSEDAQRDSEAFF

v_call: TRBV20-1
j_call: TRBJ2-1
clone_size: NA
cdr3_aa: CSAISGTSGRMWGNEQFF

v_call: TRBV5-5
j_call: TRBJ2-7
clone_size: few
cdr3_aa: CASSFFPGPSYEQYF

v_call: TRBV7-7
j_call: TRBJ2-5
clone_size: few
cdr3_aa: CASSLAPLRGQETQYF

v_call: TRBV27
j_call: TRBJ2-6
clone_size: few
cdr3_aa: CASSLSSGANVLTF

v_call: TRBV2
j_call: TRBJ2-1
clone_size: NA
cdr3_aa: CASSRQASYNEQFF